The present entry profiles one TCR beta chain with its context. Its specificity is unknown. The data are from a study of vaccination effects on CD4 cells after COVID-19. The study, taken as a whole, reports: Cross-reactivity toward common cold coronaviruses was confined to only 1 of 255 vaccine-induced clones in healthy vaccinees.

Using viral peptide pools, the ViraFEST assay grew out antigen-specific CD4+ T cells prior to sequencing. When nine to ten days of culture had elapsed, CD4+ T cells were isolated. Among the vaccine recipients, none had a prior SARS-CoV-2 infection, and nucleocapsid antibodies were negative. On day 3 and again on day 7, half the medium was replaced with IL-2 medium. The germline V and J ends were trimmed by 4 bases and 4 bases, with 12 bases remaining between them. The length of the CDR3 is 14 residues. Germline CDR1 is SGHAT and CDR2 is FQNNGV. Some clones are missing from TCRdb's copy, which holds only in-frame ones; the method was immunoSEQ multiplex PCR. Of around 71,000 clones in the sample, over 65% were seen once.

This receptor was taken from a human donor who received a COVID-19 vaccine. Here the sequenced sample was CD4+ T cells from PBMCs cultured with HCoV-OC43 spike peptides, taken before COVID-19 vaccination. Subset denoted: HCoV-OC43 spike overlapping peptide pool stimulation. The rearrangement links TRBV11-2 to TRBJ2-3; the D is unclear. The CDR3 sequence: CASSSQRLSDTQYF. Written as DNA, the CDR3 is TGTGCCAGCAGCTCCCAGCGCCTATCAGATACGCAGTATTTT.